The 21 T cell receptor beta chains given below trace back to one sample, sequenced in a study of control samples from healthy donors and cancer patients. TCRdb's copy holds only in-frame clones and misses some; the assay was immunoSEQ multiplex PCR. The sample lists tens of thousands of clones, 94% seen once, with almost 4% in the top ten. Material for sequencing was blood. The receptors originated from a man aged 30-40 years in good health.

The J gene is TRBJ2-1, the V gene TRBV19, with 12 bases fitting TRBD2. This CDR3 is built from 16 residues. The ends lost 1 base at V and 12 bases at J; junction bases unmatched: 10. CDR1 and CDR2 from the germline V gene are LNHDA and SQIVND (reference sequence). CDR3 sequence (DNA): TGTGCCAGTAGTATAGGTACCGGGACTAGCGGGTCCTTGCAGTTCTTC. This codes for CASSIGTGTSGSLQFF.

The rearrangement links TRBV30 to TRBJ2-7; D not resolved. The CDR3 is 13 residues long. Deletions cut 3 bases from V and 6 bases from J, with 15 bases between. Germline lookup yields CDR1 GTSNPN and CDR2 SVGIG (reference sequence). The CDR3 DNA reads TGTGCCTGGAGGAGCGTTGACCTCGGCGAGCAGTACTTC. Its translation is CAWRSVDLGEQYF.

V is TRBV11-2 and J is TRBJ2-1, with D maybe TRBD1 (5 bases). Deletions cut 2 bases from V and 4 bases from J, with 12 bases between. This CDR3 has 15 amino acids. The germline V gene encodes CDR1 SGHAT and CDR2 FQNNGV. The CDR3: CASSLLRGIYNEQFF. The DNA of the CDR3 is TGTGCCAGCAGCTTACTAAGGGGCATTTACAATGAGCAGTTCTTC.

This clone occurred once. This sequence joins TRBV5-1 and TRBJ1-1; 8 bases map to TRBD1. The CDR3 covers 16 residues. V dropped 2 bases and J dropped 6; count of bases not matched to a gene: 12. Germline CDR1 and CDR2: SGHRS and YFSETQ. This CDR3 is CASSLGQGGVTPEAFF. Here the CDR3 DNA reads TGCGCCAGCAGCTTAGGACAGGGCGGTGTGACACCTGAAGCTTTCTTT.

The chain links TRBV7-9 to TRBJ1-2; no clear D gene. Germline lookup yields CDR1 SEHNR and CDR2 FQNEAQ (reference sequence). With 5 bases removed from V and 0 bases from J, the gap between germline ends came to 10 bases. The CDR3 consists of 14 residues. For the CDR3, the DNA is TGTGCCAGCAGCCCGACGGAACCTAACTATGGCTACACCTTC. Its translation: CASSPTEPNYGYTF. Together with reference TRBV7-9 and TRBJ1-2, the CDR3 gives the full variable domain: DTGVSQNPRHKITKRGQNVTFRCDPISEHNRLYWYRQTLGQGPEFLTYFQNEAQLEKSRLLSDRFSAERPKGSFSTLEIQRTEQGDSAMYLCASSPTEPNYGYTFGSGTRLTVV.

A single count supports this clone. The V and J genes are TRBV2 and TRBJ1-1; D is unclear. The CDR3 runs 14 residues. The germline CDR1 and CDR2 sequences are SNHLY and FYNNEI. V lost 2 bases and J 4 bases, leaving 11 bases between the germline ends. CDR3 DNA: TGTGCCAGCAGTGAAAGGGTGGGAAGCACTGAAGCTTTCTTT. It specifies CASSERVGSTEAFF.

V and J are TRBV9 and TRBJ2-7, with D perhaps matching TRBD2 (5 bases). With 4 bases removed from V and 7 bases from J, the gap between germline ends came to 18 bases. Per germline, CDR1 SGDLS and CDR2 YYNGEE. The CDR3 runs to 14 residues. CDR3 sequence (DNA): TGTGCCAGCAGCAGTCGCAACCCTTCGGGGGAGCAGTACTTC. Protein: CASSSRNPSGEQYF.

The chain couples TRBV9 to TRBJ1-1, with TRBD1 matching over 7 bases. The V gene end was trimmed by 5 bases and the J gene end by 3 bases; junction bases not matched to a gene: 13. CDR1 is SGDLS, CDR2 YYNGEE, per germline. The CDR3 is 16 residues long. This CDR3 is CASSPWAGGLDTEAFF. The CDR3 DNA reads as TGTGCCAGCAGTCCGTGGGCAGGGGGATTAGACACTGAAGCTTTCTTT.

The gene calls are TRBV3-1 (or the pseudogene TRBV3-2) and TRBJ2-3; 12 bases are shared with TRBD2. In germline, CDR1 is LGHDT, CDR2 YNNKEL (reference sequence). V was clipped by 0 bases and J by 3 bases; unmatched bases: 7. There are 18 residues in the CDR3. CDR3 protein: CASSQDGEGLAGTDTQYF. The CDR3, as DNA: TGTGCCAGCAGCCAAGATGGGGAGGGACTAGCGGGTACAGATACGCAGTATTTT.

The gene calls are TRBV10-3 and TRBJ1-1, with D unresolved. V lost 4 bases and J 0 bases, leaving 18 bases between the germline ends. The CDR3 length is 17 residues. Germline CDR1 reads ENHRY; CDR2 reads SYGVKD. CDR3 sequence: CAISGAHGLAMNTEAFF. DNA of the CDR3: TGTGCCATCAGTGGGGCCCACGGGTTGGCCATGAACACTGAAGCTTTCTTT.

The DNA for the CDR3 is TGTGCCATCGGGGGTGGCCGCGGAGAGACCCAGTACTTC. Encoded protein: CAIGGGRGETQYF. This chain connects TRBV6-5 to TRBJ2-5, with TRBD2 as a possible D gene (6 bases). Per the germline V gene, CDR1 is MNHEY and CDR2 is SVGAGI. Trimming cost V 10 bases and J 4 bases, with 16 bases left between them. CDR3 size: 13 residues.

The V and J genes are TRBV10-3 and TRBJ2-7; TRBD1 matches 9 bases. Germline V gives CDR1 ENHRY, CDR2 SYGVKD. The junction had 7 bases not matched to a gene; V was cut back by 6 bases and J by 4 bases. The CDR3 is made up of 14 amino acids. CDR3 DNA: TGTGCCATCAGCCCCGGGACAGGGAGATACGAGCAGTACTTC. Translated, it gives CAISPGTGRYEQYF.

The genes are TRBV7-6 and TRBJ1-1, with a weak D call TRBD1 (5 bases). The germline CDR1 and CDR2 sequences are SGHVS and FNYEAQ. V lost 4 bases and J lost 6, with 18 bases in between. This CDR3 is 15 amino acids long. CDR3 bases: TGTGCCAGCAGCTCTAGTTCTTATTCGGGGGCTGAAGCTTTCTTT. As protein: CASSSSSYSGAEAFF.

The chain couples TRBV5-3 to TRBJ1-5, with D possibly being TRBD1 (5 bases). TRBV5-3 has ORF status, its function being uncertain. The germline V and J ends were trimmed by 0 bases and 7 bases, with 17 bases remaining between them. The CDR3 runs to 16 residues. The DNA for the CDR3 is TGTGCCAGAAGCTTGGGGACCCACGTCGGGGACCAGCCCCAGCATTTT. Encoded protein: CARSLGTHVGDQPQHF.

This clone was seen just once. The chain recombines TRBV6-5 with TRBJ1-5; a weak D match, TRBD1 (6 bases). Trimming left V 0 bases short and J 3 bases short, with 9 bases between. CDR3 length equals 15 residues. The germline gives CDR1 MNHEY, CDR2 SVGAGI. DNA of the CDR3: TGTGCCAGCAGTTACTCGTACAGGGCCAATCAGCCCCAGCATTTT. Encoded protein: CASSYSYRANQPQHF.

J is TRBJ2-7 and V is TRBV7-2; a weak D match, TRBD1 (6 bases). This CDR3 spans 14 amino acids. V lost 2 bases and J lost 3, with 11 bases in between. Germline assignment: CDR1 SGHTA and CDR2 FQGNSA. CDR3 nucleotides: TGTGCCAGCAGCTTACGACAGGCAATCTACGAGCAGTACTTC. Translated: CASSLRQAIYEQYF. Full variable domain (missing parts from reference TRBV7-2 and TRBJ2-7): GAGVSQSPSNKVTEKGKDVELRCDPISGHTALYWYRQSLGQGLEFLIYFQGNSAPDKSGLPSDRFSAERTGGSVSTLTIQRTQQEDSAVYLCASSLRQAIYEQYFGPGTRLTVT.

The chain combines TRBV29-1 with TRBJ1-1; D is undetermined. Germline V CDR1 and CDR2: SQVTM, ANQGSEA. Trimming took off 1 base at V and 2 bases at J, with 8 bases between the two ends. This CDR3 comprises 13 residues. The CDR3 DNA reads as TGCAGCGTTGAAGCTCGGATTAACACTGAAGCTTTCTTT. Translated, it gives CSVEARINTEAFF.

This clone has a single count. This chain links TRBV10-3 with TRBJ2-7, with 9 bases identical to TRBD2. Germline trimming cut 11 bases from V and 2 bases from J; bases unmatched to any gene: 7. The CDR3 is 13 residues long. CDR1 is ENHRY and CDR2 is SYGVKD in the germline V gene. Here the CDR3 DNA reads TGTGCCGTACATAGCGGGGGCACCTACGAGCAGTACTTC. Its translation: CAVHSGGTYEQYF.

This chain connects TRBV30 to TRBJ2-3; TRBD2 matches at 8 bases. CDR1 and CDR2 from the germline V gene are GTSNPN and SVGIG (reference sequence). V was clipped by 4 bases and J by 4 bases; unmatched bases: 7. The CDR3 consists of 14 residues. The CDR3 nucleotides read TGTGCCTGGAATAGGAGGCGGGGGGCAGATACGCAGTATTTT. Translation gives CAWNRRRGADTQYF.

CDR3 sequence (DNA): TGTGCCACCAGTGGTCAGGGTAGGCTCAATGAGCAGTTCTTC. Protein: CATSGQGRLNEQFF. The chain combines TRBV24-1 with TRBJ2-1; a weak D match, TRBD1 (5 bases). This CDR3 is 14 amino acids long. Per germline, CDR1 KGHDR and CDR2 SFDVKD. Deletions cut 5 bases from V and 6 bases from J, with 13 bases between.

The chain employs TRBV30 and TRBJ1-6; tentative D call: TRBD1 (6 bases). Germline V CDR1 and CDR2: GTSNPN, SVGIG (reference sequence). Deletions cut 1 base from V and 9 bases from J, with 10 bases between. This CDR3 has 13 residues. The DNA for the CDR3 is TGTGCCTGGAGTGGGGGGCCGGGTTCACCCCTCCACTTT. This sequence encodes CAWSGGPGSPLHF.